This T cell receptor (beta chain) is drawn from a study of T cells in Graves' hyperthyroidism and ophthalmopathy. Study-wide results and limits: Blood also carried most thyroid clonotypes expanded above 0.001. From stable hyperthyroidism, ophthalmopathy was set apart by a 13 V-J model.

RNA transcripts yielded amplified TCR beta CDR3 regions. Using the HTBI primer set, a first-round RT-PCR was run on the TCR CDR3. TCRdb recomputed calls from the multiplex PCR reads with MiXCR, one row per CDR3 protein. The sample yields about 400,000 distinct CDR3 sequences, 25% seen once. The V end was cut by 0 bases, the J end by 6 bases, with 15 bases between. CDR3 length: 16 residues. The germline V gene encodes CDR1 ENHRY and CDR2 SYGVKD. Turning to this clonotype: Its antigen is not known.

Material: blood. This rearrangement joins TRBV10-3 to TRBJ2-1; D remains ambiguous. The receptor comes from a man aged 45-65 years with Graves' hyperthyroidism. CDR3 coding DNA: TGTGCCATCAGTGAGTCGATGGTGACTCCAAGCAATGAGCAGTTCTTC. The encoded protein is CAISESMVTPSNEQFF.